This T cell receptor (beta chain) is drawn from a study of shared T cell receptors in the human thymus. The germline CDR1 and CDR2 sequences are SGHRS and YFSETQ. V shed 4 bases and J shed 4 bases, with 15 bases lying between them. The CDR3 contains 15 residues. TCRdb's copy holds only in-frame clones and misses some; the assay was immunoSEQ multiplex PCR. Here the sample spans over 650,000 clones, over 75% being singletons. The sample was also linked to a second study, of human thymus T cells. This second study notes: All donors were healthy Finnish infants who were undergoing corrective surgery to treat congenital heart defects.

Sequencing was carried out using thymocytes. The chain joins TRBV5-1 to TRBJ1-5, with a tentative D call TRBD1 (5 bases). This clonotype was sampled from a boy younger than two with a congenital heart defect. CDR3 region: CASSPEWGPNQPQHF. In DNA, the CDR3 is TGCGCCAGCAGCCCCGAGTGGGGCCCGAATCAGCCCCAGCATTTT.